A selection of T cell receptor beta chains follows, all from one sample in a study of T cells in Graves' hyperthyroidism and ophthalmopathy. TCRdb used MiXCR to reprocess the multiplex PCR reads, holding one entry per CDR3 protein. The table records 700,000 or so distinct CDR3 sequences, about 15% of them present only once. Sequenced input: blood. These TCRs come from a man aged 18 to 29 with Graves' hyperthyroidism. CDR3s include the opening cysteine and the closing phenylalanine or tryptophan. Fields, in order: clone size, V gene, J gene, D gene, CDR3 DNA, CDR3 protein. The D gene is left open where the match is weak. A clone size is listed for some rows: how often the clone was seen (once, few, many), or a class if it is expanded.

abundance: -
v_gene: TRBV4-1
j_gene: TRBJ2-7
d_gene: -
CDR3nt: TGCGCCAGCAGCCAGGGGACTGCACTCTCCTACGAGCAGTACTTC
CDR3aa: CASSQGTALSYEQYF

abundance: many
v_gene: TRBV6-5
j_gene: TRBJ1-1
d_gene: -
CDR3nt: TGTGCCAGCAGTTACCCCGGCCGGGAGGTAGCTTTCTTT
CDR3aa: CASSYPGREVAFF

abundance: -
v_gene: TRBV6-1
j_gene: TRBJ2-7
d_gene: -
CDR3nt: TGTGCCAGCAGCGCGACTTTTGACTACGAGCAGTACTTC
CDR3aa: CASSATFDYEQYF

abundance: -
v_gene: TRBV28
j_gene: TRBJ2-2
d_gene: TRBD1
CDR3nt: TGTGCCAGCAGAACGACAGGGAGCACCGGGGAGCTGTTTTTT
CDR3aa: CASRTTGSTGELFF

abundance: -
v_gene: TRBV5-1
j_gene: TRBJ1-4
d_gene: TRBD1
CDR3nt: TGCGCCAGCAGCCGGGCACGACAGGGAGGGTCGGAAAAACTGTTTTTT
CDR3aa: CASSRARQGGSEKLFF

abundance: few
v_gene: TRBV20-1
j_gene: TRBJ2-3
d_gene: -
CDR3nt: TGCAGTGCTAGAGTTTGGGGGGGGGCTAGCACAGATACGCAGTATTTT
CDR3aa: CSARVWGGASTDTQYF

abundance: -
v_gene: TRBV10-3
j_gene: TRBJ2-7
d_gene: TRBD1
CDR3nt: TGTGCCATCAGCCCGGGACAGGGGAACCGCGAGCAGTACTTC
CDR3aa: CAISPGQGNREQYF

abundance: -
v_gene: TRBV20-1
j_gene: TRBJ2-1
d_gene: TRBD2
CDR3nt: TGCAGTGCAAATCCGGGACTAGCGAACAATGAGCAGTTCTTC
CDR3aa: CSANPGLANNEQFF

abundance: many
v_gene: TRBV18
j_gene: TRBJ2-7
d_gene: -
CDR3nt: TGTGCCAGCTCACCAGGAACGGGACTCAACTACGAGCAGTACTTC
CDR3aa: CASSPGTGLNYEQYF

abundance: -
v_gene: TRBV18
j_gene: TRBJ1-4
d_gene: TRBD1
CDR3nt: TGTGCCAGCTCACCCGGACAGGGCCGGGATGAAAAACTGTTTTTT
CDR3aa: CASSPGQGRDEKLFF

abundance: few
v_gene: TRBV29-1
j_gene: TRBJ2-1
d_gene: -
CDR3nt: TGCAGCGGGACATCTGCGAATGAGCAGTTCTTC
CDR3aa: CSGTSANEQFF

abundance: -
v_gene: TRBV6-1
j_gene: TRBJ1-4
d_gene: -
CDR3nt: TGTGCCAGCAGTCCAACCCCGGACAGAACTAATGAAAAACTGTTTTTT
CDR3aa: CASSPTPDRTNEKLFF

abundance: -
v_gene: TRBV24-1
j_gene: TRBJ2-2
d_gene: TRBD2
CDR3nt: TGTGCCACCAGTGATCCCGGGGGGGGCAGAACCGGGGAGCTGTTTTTT
CDR3aa: CATSDPGGGRTGELFF

abundance: many
v_gene: TRBV12-3/TRBV12-4
j_gene: TRBJ2-5
d_gene: -
CDR3nt: TGTGCCAGCAGTTTAAGGGAAGAGACCCAGTACTTC
CDR3aa: CASSLREETQYF

abundance: few
v_gene: TRBV4-2
j_gene: TRBJ2-3
d_gene: TRBD2
CDR3nt: TGTGCCAGCAGCCAAGATCTAGCGGGAGGGCCGACAGATACGCAGTATTTT
CDR3aa: CASSQDLAGGPTDTQYF

abundance: -
v_gene: TRBV30
j_gene: TRBJ2-1
d_gene: TRBD1
CDR3nt: TGTGCCTGGAGAGGGTGGGCAGGGGGCTACAATGAGCAGTTCTTC
CDR3aa: CAWRGWAGGYNEQFF

abundance: -
v_gene: TRBV24-1
j_gene: TRBJ2-2
d_gene: TRBD2
CDR3nt: TGTGCCACCAGTGATCCCGGCGGGAGGACAAACACCGGGGAGCTGTTTTTT
CDR3aa: CATSDPGGRTNTGELFF

abundance: few
v_gene: TRBV11-3
j_gene: TRBJ2-1
d_gene: -
CDR3nt: TGTGCCAGCAGCTTTCCCTTAGCGAGAAGCTCCTACAATGAGCAGTTCTTC
CDR3aa: CASSFPLARSSYNEQFF

abundance: many
v_gene: TRBV28
j_gene: TRBJ2-7
d_gene: TRBD2
CDR3nt: TGTGCCAGCAGTTCTGCTAGCGGGAGGCCCTACTCCTACGAGCAGTACTTC
CDR3aa: CASSSASGRPYSYEQYF

abundance: -
v_gene: TRBV4-2
j_gene: TRBJ2-7
d_gene: -
CDR3nt: TGTGCCAGCAGCCTTTGGCCAATCTACGAGCAGTACTTC
CDR3aa: CASSLWPIYEQYF

abundance: -
v_gene: TRBV30
j_gene: TRBJ2-7
d_gene: -
CDR3nt: TGTGCCTGGCAGGGTTCCTACGAGCAGTACTTC
CDR3aa: CAWQGSYEQYF

abundance: many
v_gene: TRBV5-1
j_gene: TRBJ1-6
d_gene: -
CDR3nt: TGCGCCAGCAGCTCTACCGTAGGCAATTCACCCCTCCACTTT
CDR3aa: CASSSTVGNSPLHF

abundance: many
v_gene: TRBV12-3/TRBV12-4
j_gene: TRBJ2-7
d_gene: TRBD1
CDR3nt: TGTGCCAGCAGTGGCGACAGGGGAGGCTACGAGCAGTACTTC
CDR3aa: CASSGDRGGYEQYF

abundance: many
v_gene: TRBV11-2
j_gene: TRBJ2-7
d_gene: -
CDR3nt: TGTGCCAGCAGCGCAGGCCAGGGCTCCTACGAGCAGTACTTC
CDR3aa: CASSAGQGSYEQYF